This T cell receptor (beta chain) comes out of a study of T cell responses to AZD1222 COVID-19 vaccine. Overall study results and limits: None of the repertoires were sampled until the peak T cell response had passed. Spike-specific TCR breadth and depth went up after people got two AZD1222 doses. Distributed over spike, vaccine-associated CD4 TCRs predominated at 160-218 and 743-854. White British ancestry dominated among donors, who included more females, and clonal diversity was possibly underestimated.

In the case of this clone: The antigen is undetermined.

Profiled with immunoSEQ multiplex PCR; TCRdb holds only in-frame clones, not every one. In the table there are roughly 100,000 clones, around nine tenths of which are singletons. Looked up from germline, CDR1 is SGHAT and CDR2 is FQNNGV. The CDR3 extends over 13 amino acids. V was trimmed by 3 bases and J by 8 bases, leaving 10 bases between them. Sequences were derived from peripheral blood, sampled on day 0 of AZD1222 vaccination. The rearrangement joins TRBV11-2 to TRBJ2-2, with D hard to call. This clonotype originated in an adult in good health. CDR3 coding DNA: TGTGCCAGCAGCTTGACCCTGCAAGGGGAGCTGTTTTTT. Protein sequence: CASSLTLQGELFF.